This TCR beta chain was found in a study of Graves' ophthalmopathy and Graves' hyperthyroidism. Overall study results and limits: Classification of ophthalmopathy versus stable hyperthyroidism by a 13-signature model yielded 85% to 90% sensitivity and around 81% specificity. Most thyroid clonotypes expanded beyond 0.001 frequency were also found in blood.

Beta-chain TCR CDR3 regions were amplified from RNA transcripts. Second-round multiplex PCR came after first-round RT-PCR with HTBI primers. TCRdb reanalysed the multiplex PCR reads using MiXCR and keeps one entry per CDR3 protein. The sample lists 500,000 to 700,000 distinct CDR3 sequences, about two fifths occurring once. Trimming took 4 bases from V and 8 from J, leaving 11 bases between them. Per germline, CDR1 SQVTM and CDR2 ANQGSEA. CDR3 size: 11 residues. As concerns this clonotype: Its antigen is currently unknown.

The V and J genes are TRBV29-1 and TRBJ1-2; maybe TRBD1 (5 bases). This receptor was taken from an adult man with Graves' hyperthyroidism. Sequencing was done on a sample of peripheral blood or thyroid tissue (not recorded which). The CDR3 DNA reads as TGCAGCGTTGTGGGGGGATTAGGCTACACCTTC. Amino acids: CSVVGGLGYTF.